The 19 T cell receptor beta chains below come from one sample, sequenced in a study of shared clonotypes between healthy human individuals. Naive CD8 cells, CD45RO-negative and positively selected for CCR7, excluded terminally differentiated effector memory CD45RA+ cells. Using immunoSEQ multiplex PCR, the repertoire was profiled, and TCRdb retains in-frame clones only, with some absent. This table holds hundreds of thousands of clones, about 95% found once. Sequenced input: naive CD8+ T cells sorted from blood. Source of these receptors: a woman in her 30s in good health.

V is TRBV28 and J is TRBJ2-7, with D perhaps matching TRBD1 or TRBD2 (5 bases each). V lost 3 bases and J lost 3, with 12 bases in between. Germline lookup yields CDR1 MDHEN and CDR2 SYDVKM. This CDR3 spans 14 amino acids. The CDR3 is CASSLLRDGYEQYF. In DNA, the CDR3 is TGTGCCAGCAGTTTGTTAAGGGACGGCTACGAGCAGTACTTC.

The rearrangement uses TRBV6-6 and TRBJ2-5; 9 nucleotides line up with TRBD1. The trim removed 8 bases at V and 1 base at J, leaving 11 bases unmatched. The germline gives CDR1 MNHNY, CDR2 SVGAGI (reference sequence). This CDR3 comprises 16 residues. The CDR3 loop is CASDPGQGIGQETQYF. The CDR3 DNA reads TGTGCCAGCGACCCCGGACAGGGGATAGGCCAAGAGACCCAGTACTTC.

The rearrangement joins TRBV29-1 to TRBJ1-1; TRBD1 is a possible D gene (5 bases). Germline-derived CDR1 and CDR2 are SQVTM and ANQGSEA. This CDR3 is built from 14 residues. Trimming pared 3 bases from V and 1 base from J, leaving 12 bases between. The CDR3 DNA follows: TGCAGCGTTGAGGGGTATGGACAGAACACTGAAGCTTTCTTT. Translating gives CSVEGYGQNTEAFF.

The CDR3 DNA sequence: TGTGCCAGCAGCTTAAGAGGAGATTACGAGCAGTACTTC. Translation gives CASSLRGDYEQYF. The genes are TRBV11-1 and TRBJ2-7; D remains unclear. CDR1 SGHAT and CDR2 FQDESV come from the germline V gene (reference sequence). The CDR3 runs 13 residues. V was clipped by 2 bases and J by 4 bases, with 9 bases between them.

The chain links TRBV19 to TRBJ1-2; D is undetermined. Germline values: CDR1 LNHDA, CDR2 SQIVND (reference sequence). The CDR3 spans 14 residues. Deletions cut 3 bases from V and 5 bases from J, with 13 bases between. The CDR3 here is CASSMDPQEYGYTF. The CDR3 DNA follows: TGTGCCAGTAGTATGGACCCCCAAGAGTATGGCTACACCTTC.

CDR3 sequence: CASSSRGGNEQYF. The DNA of the CDR3 is TGTGCCAGCAGTTCCCGGGGGGGGAACGAGCAGTACTTC. The V gene is TRBV27, the J gene TRBJ2-7; 8 bases are shared with TRBD2. This CDR3 contains 13 residues. Germline V CDR1 and CDR2: MNHEY, SMNVEV (reference sequence). V was clipped by 4 bases and J by 5 bases; unmatched bases: 4.

This chain connects TRBV28 to TRBJ2-2; 9 bases map to TRBD2. Per germline, CDR1 MDHEN and CDR2 SYDVKM. V was pared by 5 bases and J by 7 bases, with 20 bases of the junction left unmatched. This CDR3 contains 19 residues. The CDR3 sequence: CASSALAGGPKTEFGELFF. CDR3 sequence (DNA): TGTGCCAGCAGTGCCTTGGCGGGAGGGCCGAAAACGGAGTTCGGGGAGCTGTTTTTT.

The chain has TRBV28 and TRBJ2-7; no firm D call. The CDR3 has 15 amino acids. The V gene lost 3 bases and the J gene lost 5 bases, with 17 bases spanning the gap. Germline V CDR1 and CDR2: MDHEN, SYDVKM. The CDR3 DNA sequence: TGTGCCAGCAGTTTCGTAGAAGGGTTAGTCGACGAGCAGTACTTC. This gives the protein CASSFVEGLVDEQYF.

V is TRBV28 and J is TRBJ1-3; D gene uncertain. The CDR3 runs to 15 residues. Trimming left V 8 bases short and J 0 bases short, with 14 bases between. CDR1 is MDHEN and CDR2 is SYDVKM in the germline V gene. The CDR3 here is CASPGIPRSGNTIYF. DNA of the CDR3: TGTGCCAGCCCTGGGATACCCCGCTCTGGAAACACCATATATTTT.

The chain joins TRBV27 to TRBJ2-7, with 11 bases lining up with TRBD2. The CDR3 contains 16 residues. Per the germline V gene, CDR1 is MNHEY and CDR2 is SMNVEV (reference sequence). J was trimmed by 3 bases and V by 5 bases; bases with no gene match: 9. In DNA form, the CDR3 reads TGTGCCAGCAGTCCAACCACTAGCGGGAGTATCTACGAGCAGTACTTC. This sequence encodes CASSPTTSGSIYEQYF.

The chain couples TRBV7-2 to TRBJ1-5, with TRBD1 as a possible D gene (6 bases). The CDR3 is made up of 15 amino acids. Germline CDR1 and CDR2: SGHTA and FQGNSA. Trimming removed 3 bases from V and 0 bases from J, with 9 bases in between. DNA for the CDR3: TGTGCCAGCAGCTTCTCAGGGGATAGCAATCAGCCCCAGCATTTT. It yields the protein CASSFSGDSNQPQHF.

Concerning this clone itself: Other DNA sequences in the same sample also yield this CDR3. The V and J genes are TRBV27 and TRBJ1-2; D call uncertain. Germline-derived CDR1 and CDR2 are MNHEY and SMNVEV (reference sequence). The V end lost 0 bases, the J end lost 4 bases, and 6 bases lay between the germline ends. CDR3 length: 13 residues. The CDR3 bases are TGTGCCAGCAGTTTATCGAGATCCTATGGCTACACCTTC. This codes for CASSLSRSYGYTF.

V and J are TRBV10-1 and TRBJ2-7; a possible D gene is TRBD2 (5 bases). Germline V gives CDR1 WNHNN, CDR2 SYGVQD (reference sequence). The length of the CDR3 is 15 residues. Trimming took 0 bases from V and 5 from J, leaving 14 bases between them. The DNA for the CDR3 is TGCGCCAGCAGTGAGTCTACCCTCCCCGGGGACGAGCAGTACTTC. Translating gives CASSESTLPGDEQYF.

The chain carries TRBV27 and TRBJ2-7; tentative D call: TRBD1 (5 bases). Germline CDR1 reads MNHEY; CDR2 reads SMNVEV (reference sequence). V gave up 5 bases and J gave up 0 bases, with 20 bases separating them. CDR3 length equals 17 residues. CDR3 in amino acids: CASSLKGFDWSSYEQYF. The CDR3, as DNA: TGTGCCAGCAGTCTTAAGGGGTTCGACTGGAGCTCCTACGAGCAGTACTTC.

This chain joins TRBV7-7 and TRBJ2-3, with D possibly TRBD2 on 6 matching bases. CDR3 length equals 14 residues. Germline V gene lookup returns CDR1 SSHAT and CDR2 FNYEAQ (reference sequence). With 5 bases removed from V and 5 bases from J, the gap between germline ends came to 14 bases. This CDR3 reads CASSASVGGDTQYF. DNA of the CDR3: TGTGCCAGCAGCGCTAGCGTGGGGGGAGATACGCAGTATTTT.

The V call is TRBV28, the J call TRBJ2-7; 9 positions match TRBD1. The length of the CDR3 is 17 residues. With V trimmed by 6 bases and J by 0 bases, 12 bases remained unmatched. Germline values: CDR1 MDHEN, CDR2 SYDVKM. The CDR3 reads CASSYTLTGGPSYEQYF. CDR3 sequence (DNA): TGTGCCAGCAGCTACACCCTGACAGGGGGTCCCTCCTACGAGCAGTACTTC.

V and J are TRBV7-9 and TRBJ2-7, with D unresolved. This CDR3 contains 15 residues. The germline CDR1 and CDR2 sequences are SEHNR and FQNEAQ (reference sequence). The V and J ends lost 1 base and 3 bases respectively, with 13 bases between them. CDR3 nucleotides: TGTGCCAGCAGCTTAGAGGTTAAAATCGGCTACGAGCAGTACTTC. Translating it yields CASSLEVKIGYEQYF. Based on the CDR3 plus reference TRBV7-9 and TRBJ2-7, the full variable domain is DTGVSQNPRHKITKRGQNVTFRCDPISEHNRLYWYRQTLGQGPEFLTYFQNEAQLEKSRLLSDRFSAERPKGSFSTLEIQRTEQGDSAMYLCASSLEVKIGYEQYFGPGTRLTVT.

V usage is TRBV28 and J usage is TRBJ2-3; D not resolved. The CDR3 contains 14 residues. V was pared by 3 bases and J by 0 bases, with 7 bases between. Germline-derived CDR1 and CDR2 are MDHEN and SYDVKM. This CDR3 reads CASSFTISTDTQYF. CDR3 in DNA: TGTGCCAGCAGTTTTACTATAAGCACAGATACGCAGTATTTT.

The sample holds a few counts of this clone. The chain links TRBV5-4 to TRBJ2-5; D not certain. The CDR3 loop spans 13 amino acids. V was clipped by 0 bases and J by 5 bases, with 8 bases between them. Germline CDR1 is SGHNT and CDR2 is YYREEE (reference sequence). The CDR3 here is CASSLEALETQYF. In DNA, the CDR3 is TGTGCCAGCAGCTTGGAGGCCCTTGAGACCCAGTACTTC.